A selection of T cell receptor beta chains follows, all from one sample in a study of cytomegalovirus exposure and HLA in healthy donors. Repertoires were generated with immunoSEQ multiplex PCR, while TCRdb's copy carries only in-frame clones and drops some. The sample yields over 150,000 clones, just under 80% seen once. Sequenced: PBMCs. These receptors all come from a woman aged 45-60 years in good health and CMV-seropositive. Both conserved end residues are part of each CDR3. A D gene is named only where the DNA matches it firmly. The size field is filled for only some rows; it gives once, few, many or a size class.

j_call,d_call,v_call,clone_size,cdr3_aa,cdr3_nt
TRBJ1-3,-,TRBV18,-,CASSPSSVLLGNTIYF,TGTGCCAGCTCACCAAGCAGCGTCCTCCTTGGAAACACCATATATTTT
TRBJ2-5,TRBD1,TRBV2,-,CASRETTGPQETQYF,TGTGCCAGCAGAGAAACGACAGGGCCCCAAGAGACCCAGTACTTC
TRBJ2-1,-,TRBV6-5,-,CASSYELARADNEQFF,TGTGCCAGCAGTTACGAGCTAGCTAGGGCAGACAATGAGCAGTTCTTC
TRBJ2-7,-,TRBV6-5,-,CASSVDGMTYEQYF,TGTGCCAGCAGTGTCGACGGGATGACCTACGAGCAGTACTTC
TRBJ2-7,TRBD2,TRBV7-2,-,CASSAAPSGGAGYEQYF,TGTGCCAGCAGCGCGGCCCCTAGCGGGGGGGCCGGGTACGAGCAGTACTTC
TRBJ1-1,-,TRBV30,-,CAWNINRVITEAFF,TGTGCCTGGAACATCAACAGAGTGATCACTGAAGCTTTCTTT
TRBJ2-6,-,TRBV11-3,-,CASSLGRLSGANVLTF,TGTGCCAGCAGCTTAGGGCGGCTCTCTGGGGCCAACGTCCTGACTTTC
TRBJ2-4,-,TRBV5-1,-,CASSSGLRNNIQYF,TGCGCCAGCAGCAGCGGGTTGAGGAATAACATTCAGTACTTC
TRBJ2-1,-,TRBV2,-,CASGAGRNEQFF,TGTGCCAGCGGTGCGGGGAGGAATGAGCAGTTCTTC
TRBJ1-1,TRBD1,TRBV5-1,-,CASSQTTGTNTEAFF,TGCGCCAGCAGCCAGACGACAGGGACCAACACTGAAGCTTTCTTT
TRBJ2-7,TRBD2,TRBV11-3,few,CASSQSSGSAYEQYF,TGTGCCAGCAGCCAATCTAGCGGGAGTGCCTACGAGCAGTACTTC
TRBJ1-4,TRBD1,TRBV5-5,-,CASSFRDRSQEKLFF,TGTGCCAGCAGCTTCCGGGACAGGAGTCAAGAAAAACTGTTTTTT
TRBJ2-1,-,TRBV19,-,CASSPFESGYNEQFF,TGTGCCAGTAGCCCGTTCGAGAGCGGGTACAATGAGCAGTTCTTC
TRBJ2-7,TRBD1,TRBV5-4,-,CASSPGTASSYEQYF,TGTGCCAGCAGCCCTGGGACAGCGAGCTCCTACGAGCAGTACTTC
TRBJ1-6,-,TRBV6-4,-,CASSLTPDSPLHF,TGTGCCAGCAGCTTGACACCAGATTCACCCCTCCACTTT
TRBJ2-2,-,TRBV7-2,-,CASSPHRGGTGELFF,TGTGCCAGCAGCCCTCATAGAGGGGGCACCGGGGAGCTGTTTTTT
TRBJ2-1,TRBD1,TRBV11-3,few,CASSRGQGGYNEQFF,TGTGCCAGCAGCAGAGGACAGGGGGGATACAATGAGCAGTTCTTC
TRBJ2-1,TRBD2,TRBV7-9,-,CASSLGFGTSASYNEQFF,TGTGCCAGCAGCTTAGGTTTTGGGACTAGCGCCTCCTACAATGAGCAGTTCTTC
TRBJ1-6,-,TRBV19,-,CASNQGSSYNSPLHF,TGTGCCAGTAATCAGGGCAGCTCCTATAATTCACCCCTCCACTTT
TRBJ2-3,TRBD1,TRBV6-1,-,CASSPGQPTDTQYF,TGTGCCAGCAGTCCGGGACAGCCCACAGATACGCAGTATTTT
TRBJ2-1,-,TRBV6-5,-,CASSYRGGAGRGEQFF,TGTGCCAGCAGTTACCGAGGGGGGGCCGGCCGGGGTGAGCAGTTCTTC
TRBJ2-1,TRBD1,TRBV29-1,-,CSALTGGNEQFF,TGCAGCGCATTGACAGGGGGCAATGAGCAGTTCTTC
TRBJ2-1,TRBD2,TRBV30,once,CAWDSSGRGNEQFF,TGTGCCTGGGACTCTAGCGGGAGGGGGAATGAGCAGTTCTTC
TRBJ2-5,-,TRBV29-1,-,CSVERGETQYF,TGCAGCGTAGAGCGCGGGGAGACCCAGTACTTC
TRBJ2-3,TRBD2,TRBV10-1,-,CASSGTSGVRGDTQYF,TGCGCCAGCAGTGGGACTAGCGGGGTTCGAGGAGATACGCAGTATTTT
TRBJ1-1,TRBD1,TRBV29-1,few,CSVAPGTGRDTEAFF,TGCAGCGTTGCCCCCGGGACAGGGAGGGACACTGAAGCTTTCTTT
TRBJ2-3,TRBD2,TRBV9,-,CASSVAGGRGTDTQYF,TGTGCCAGCAGCGTAGCGGGGGGTCGGGGCACAGATACGCAGTATTTT
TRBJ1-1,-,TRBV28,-,CASSTGNTEAFF,TGTGCCAGCAGTACTGGGAACACTGAAGCTTTCTTT
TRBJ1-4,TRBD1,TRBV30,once,CAWSVLGTGSEKLFF,TGTGCCTGGAGTGTACTCGGGACAGGGTCTGAAAAACTGTTTTTT
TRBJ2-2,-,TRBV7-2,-,CASSPTLSTGELFF,TGTGCCAGCAGCCCCACACTAAGCACCGGGGAGCTGTTTTTT
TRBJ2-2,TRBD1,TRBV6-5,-,CASSSGTDTGELFF,TGTGCCAGCAGCTCCGGGACAGACACCGGGGAGCTGTTTTTT
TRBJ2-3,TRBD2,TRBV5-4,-,CASSSRLAGSTDTQYF,TGTGCCAGCAGCTCCCGACTAGCGGGCAGCACAGATACGCAGTATTTT
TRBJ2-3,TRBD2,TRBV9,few,CASSVGSGSSDTQYF,TGTGCCAGCAGCGTAGGTAGCGGGTCGTCAGATACGCAGTATTTT
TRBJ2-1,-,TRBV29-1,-,CSVETRGIGGNEQFF,TGCAGCGTTGAAACCCGGGGGATCGGAGGGAATGAGCAGTTCTTC
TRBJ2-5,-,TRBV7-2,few,CASSLGAQRETQYF,TGTGCCAGCAGCTTAGGGGCCCAACGAGAGACCCAGTACTTC
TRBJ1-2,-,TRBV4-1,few,CASSSPGLPLRIGYTF,TGCGCCAGCAGCTCACCGGGACTCCCGCTGAGGATTGGCTACACCTTC
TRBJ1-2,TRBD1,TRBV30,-,CAWARTGTGEGYTF,TGTGCCTGGGCCCGAACCGGGACAGGGGAAGGCTACACCTTC
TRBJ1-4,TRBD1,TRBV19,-,CASSLGQGREKLFF,TGTGCCAGTAGTCTGGGACAGGGAAGGGAAAAACTGTTTTTT
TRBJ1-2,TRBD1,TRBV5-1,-,CASSYGQGRYGYTF,TGCGCCAGCAGCTACGGACAGGGGCGCTATGGCTACACCTTC
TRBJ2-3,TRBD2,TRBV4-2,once,CASSQEASGSADTQYF,TGTGCCAGCAGCCAAGAGGCTAGCGGGAGTGCAGATACGCAGTATTTT
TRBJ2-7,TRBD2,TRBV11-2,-,CASSLASGSPYEQYF,TGTGCCAGCAGCTTAGCTAGCGGGAGTCCCTACGAGCAGTACTTC
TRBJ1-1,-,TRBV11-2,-,CASSLGGVNTEAFF,TGTGCCAGCAGCTTAGGGGGGGTCAACACTGAAGCTTTCTTT
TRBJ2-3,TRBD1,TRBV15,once,CATSRGQGEGTDTQYF,TGTGCCACCAGCAGAGGACAGGGAGAGGGCACAGATACGCAGTATTTT
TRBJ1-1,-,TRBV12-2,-,CASRLALGRSRTEAFF,TGTGCAAGTCGCTTAGCCCTAGGGAGGAGTAGGACTGAAGCTTTCTTT
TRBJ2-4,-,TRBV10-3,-,CAISESALLLAKNIQYF,TGTGCCATCAGTGAGTCAGCCTTACTTTTAGCCAAAAACATTCAGTACTTC
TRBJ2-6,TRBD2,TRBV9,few,CASSVLAGGAGANGLTF,TGTGCCAGCAGCGTACTAGCGGGGGGTGCTGGGGCCAACGGCCTGACTTTC
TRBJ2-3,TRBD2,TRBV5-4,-,CASSLALAGGSPSADTQYF,TGTGCCAGCAGCTTGGCTCTAGCGGGGGGGTCCCCGAGCGCAGATACGCAGTATTTT
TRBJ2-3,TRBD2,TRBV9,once,CASSVEDRAGDSRDTQYF,TGTGCCAGCAGCGTGGAGGACCGAGCGGGAGATTCTCGAGATACGCAGTATTTT
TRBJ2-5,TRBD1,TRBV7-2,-,CASSSGTDRGGTQYF,TGTGCCAGCAGCTCCGGGACAGACCGGGGTGGGACCCAGTACTTC
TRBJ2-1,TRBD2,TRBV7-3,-,CASSFGGSGGNEQFF,TGTGCCAGCAGCTTCGGCGGGAGCGGTGGAAATGAGCAGTTCTTC
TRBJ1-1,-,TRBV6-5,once,CASTKGGAGNTEAFF,TGTGCCAGCACCAAAGGGGGGGCGGGAAACACTGAAGCTTTCTTT
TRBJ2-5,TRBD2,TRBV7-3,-,CASSPGLARETQYF,TGTGCCAGCAGCCCCGGACTAGCCCGAGAGACCCAGTACTTC
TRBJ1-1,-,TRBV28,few,CASSTRPGEAFF,TGTGCCAGCAGTACTAGACCCGGAGAAGCTTTCTTT
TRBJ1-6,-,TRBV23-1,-,CASSQSWQASGPLHF,TGCGCCAGCAGTCAATCGTGGCAGGCCTCAGGACCCCTCCACTTT
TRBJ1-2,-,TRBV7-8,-,CASSSPIRGGYTF,TGTGCCAGCAGCTCCCCAATTCGGGGTGGCTACACCTTC
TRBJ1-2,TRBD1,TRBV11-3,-,CASSAGTGPNYGYTF,TGTGCCAGCAGCGCTGGGACAGGACCAAACTATGGCTACACCTTC
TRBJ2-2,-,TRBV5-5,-,CASSLRDFDTGELFF,TGTGCCAGCAGTCTGCGGGACTTCGACACCGGGGAGCTGTTTTTT
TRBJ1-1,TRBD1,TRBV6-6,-,CASSYSWTGAFGAFF,TGTGCCAGCAGTTACTCGTGGACAGGCGCCTTTGGGGCTTTCTTT
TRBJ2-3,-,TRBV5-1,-,CASSLAIGTDTQYF,TGCGCCAGCAGCTTGGCGATAGGCACAGATACGCAGTATTTT